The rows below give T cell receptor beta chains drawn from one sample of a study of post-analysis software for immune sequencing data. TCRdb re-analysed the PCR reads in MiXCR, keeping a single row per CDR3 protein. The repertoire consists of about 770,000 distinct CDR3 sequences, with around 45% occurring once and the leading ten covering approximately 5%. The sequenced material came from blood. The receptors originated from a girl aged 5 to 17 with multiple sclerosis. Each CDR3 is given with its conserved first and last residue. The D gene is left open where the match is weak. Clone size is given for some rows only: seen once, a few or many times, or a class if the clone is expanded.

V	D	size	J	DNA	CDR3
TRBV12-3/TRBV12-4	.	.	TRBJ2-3	TGTGCCAGCAGTTTAGGCCCCGGGGGAACAGATACGGAGTATTTT	CASSLGPGGTDTEYF
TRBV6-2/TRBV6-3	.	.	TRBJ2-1	TGTGCCAGCAGTTACGGATGGCCCGACTACTACAATGAGCAGTTCTTC	CASSYGWPDYYNEQFF
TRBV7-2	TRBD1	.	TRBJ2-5	TGTGCCAGCAGCTCTGGACAGGGCGTTGAGCTGACCCAGTACTTC	CASSSGQGVELTQYF
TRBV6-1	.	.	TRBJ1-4	TGTGCCAGCAGTCCTAAAGTTAGGGGCACTAATGAAAAACTGTTTTTT	CASSPKVRGTNEKLFF
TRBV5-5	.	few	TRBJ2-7	TGTGCCAGCAGCTTGGAGCGGCTCGCTTTTGGGAACTCCTACGAGCAGTACTTC	CASSLERLAFGNSYEQYF
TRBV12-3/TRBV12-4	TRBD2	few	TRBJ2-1	TGTGCCAGCAGTTTTGGGCGCGGGAGGGCCACTAGGGAGCAGTTCTTC	CASSFGRGRATREQFF
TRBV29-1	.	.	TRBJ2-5	TGCAGCTACAGGGAAGAGACCCAGTACTTC	CSYREETQYF
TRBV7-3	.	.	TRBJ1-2	TGTGCCAGCAGCTCATTACAGGGCTTCGCAGGCTATGGCTACACCTTC	CASSSLQGFAGYGYTF
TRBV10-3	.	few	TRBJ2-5	TGTGCCATCAGTGATATTTGGGAGACCCAGTACTTC	CAISDIWETQYF
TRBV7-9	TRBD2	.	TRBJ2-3	TGTGCCAGCAGCTTAGTTTCTGTTCATTCTAGCGGGAAAAGCACAGATACGCAGTATTTT	CASSLVSVHSSGKSTDTQYF
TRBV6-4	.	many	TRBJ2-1	TGTGCCAGCAGGCAAGAGGAGGACAGCTCCTACAATGAGCAGTTCTTC	CASRQEEDSSYNEQFF
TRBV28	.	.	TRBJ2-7	TGTGCCAGCATCAGATTAGGGAGCTACGAGCAGTACTTC	CASIRLGSYEQYF
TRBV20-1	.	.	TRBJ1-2	TGCAGTGCTAGACACTCATCAGGGACCCTGGCATATGGCTACACCTTC	CSARHSSGTLAYGYTF
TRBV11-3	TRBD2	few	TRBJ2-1	TGTGCCAGCAGCTTAGATTGGGCGGGAGCCGTCGATGAGCAGTTCTTC	CASSLDWAGAVDEQFF
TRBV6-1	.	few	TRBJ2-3	TGTGCCACATGGTTTCCCGTCACAGATACGCAGTATTTT	CATWFPVTDTQYF
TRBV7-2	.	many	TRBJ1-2	TGTGCCAGCAGCTTATCACCCTATGGCTACACCTTC	CASSLSPYGYTF
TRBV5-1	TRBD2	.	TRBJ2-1	TGCGCCAGCAGCTTGGACGGGCCTAGCGGGAGTCTGGATGAGCAGTTCTTC	CASSLDGPSGSLDEQFF
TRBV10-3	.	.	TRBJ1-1	TGTGCCATCAGGGCGGTGAGGCCCGATCAACTGAACACTGAAGCTTTCTTT	CAIRAVRPDQLNTEAFF
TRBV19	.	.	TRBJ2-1	TGTGCCAGTAGTATGGGGGGGCTCTCCTACAATGAGCAGTTCTTC	CASSMGGLSYNEQFF
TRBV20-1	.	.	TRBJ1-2	TGCAGTGCTAGACCCCGGCAGGTCAACTATGGCTACACCTTC	CSARPRQVNYGYTF
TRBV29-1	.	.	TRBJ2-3	TGCAGCGTTCCCGGGACACTACATAGCACAGATACGCAGTATTTT	CSVPGTLHSTDTQYF
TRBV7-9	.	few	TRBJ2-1	TGTGCCAGCAGCTTATCCGGGACGGTCTACAATGAGCAGTTCTTC	CASSLSGTVYNEQFF
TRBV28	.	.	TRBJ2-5	TGTGCCAGCAGTATTTCACCGAAGACCCAGTACTTC	CASSISPKTQYF
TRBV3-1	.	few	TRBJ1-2	TGTGCCAGCAGCCAAGATAGGGTAACAGGGTTAGTAAGTGGCTACACCTTC	CASSQDRVTGLVSGYTF
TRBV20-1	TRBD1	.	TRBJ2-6	TGCAGTGCACAGGGCCGGGACAGGGAAGCCTCTGGGGCCAACGTCCTGACTTTC	CSAQGRDREASGANVLTF
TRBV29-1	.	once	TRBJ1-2	TGCAGCGCCCCTTCAGGCAATGGCTACACCTTC	CSAPSGNGYTF
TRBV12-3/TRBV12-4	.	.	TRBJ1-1	TGTGCCAGCAGTCCGAGGAGAGCAGGGTCGAACACTGAAGCTTTCTTT	CASSPRRAGSNTEAFF
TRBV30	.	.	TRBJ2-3	TGTGCCTGGAGTGTACAAGCGGTCAGCACAGATACGCAGTATTTT	CAWSVQAVSTDTQYF
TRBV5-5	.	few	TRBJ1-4	TGTGCCAGCAGCTTGGAGTCCGTTGAAAAACTGTTTTTT	CASSLESVEKLFF
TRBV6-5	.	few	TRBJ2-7	TGTGCCAGCAGTTGGGACTCCTCTCGGGAGCAGTACTTC	CASSWDSSREQYF
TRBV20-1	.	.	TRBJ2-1	TGCAGTGCCTTAAAGGGACTCTACAATGAGCAGTTCTTC	CSALKGLYNEQFF
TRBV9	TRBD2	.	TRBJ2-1	TGTGCCAGCAGCGTAGGAGGGCGGGGACTAGAGGGCAATGAGCAGTTCTTC	CASSVGGRGLEGNEQFF
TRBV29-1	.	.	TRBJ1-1	TGCAGCTCTGAGGGACGGGACACTGAAGCTTTCTTT	CSSEGRDTEAFF
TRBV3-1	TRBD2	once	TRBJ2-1	TGTGCCAGCAGCCGAGGGTGGCGGGAGAACAATGAGCAGTTCTTC	CASSRGWRENNEQFF
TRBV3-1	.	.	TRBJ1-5	TGTGCCAGCAGCCTAGCAATGGGCTCGGATCAGCCCCAGCATTTT	CASSLAMGSDQPQHF
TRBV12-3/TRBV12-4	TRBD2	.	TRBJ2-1	TGTGCCAGCAGTGTCTCTAGCGGGGTACCTTACAATGAGCAGTTCTTC	CASSVSSGVPYNEQFF
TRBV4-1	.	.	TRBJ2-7	TGCGCCAGCAGCCAAGAAGCGGGCACCTTCTACGAGCAGTACTTC	CASSQEAGTFYEQYF
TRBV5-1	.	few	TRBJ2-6	TGCGCCAGCAGGAACCCCCCTGGGGCCAACGTCCTGACTTTC	CASRNPPGANVLTF
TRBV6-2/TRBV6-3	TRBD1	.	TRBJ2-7	TGTGCCAGCGGAGACCGGGACAGGGGTTACGAGCAGTACTTC	CASGDRDRGYEQYF
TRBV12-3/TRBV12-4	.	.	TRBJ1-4	TGTGCCAGCAGTTTTTTGAATGAAAAACTGTTTTTT	CASSFLNEKLFF
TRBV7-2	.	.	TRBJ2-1	TGTGCCAGCAGCTTAGTACAGCGTAATGAGCAGTTCTTC	CASSLVQRNEQFF
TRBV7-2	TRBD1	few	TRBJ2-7	TGTGCCAGCAGCATTTCCGGGACAGGGGCCTACGAGCAGTACTTC	CASSISGTGAYEQYF
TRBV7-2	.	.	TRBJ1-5	TGTGCCAGCAGCCCCGGACCAGCCCAGCCCCAGCATTTT	CASSPGPAQPQHF
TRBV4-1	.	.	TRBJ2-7	TGCGCCAGCAGCCAAGGGGGGGACTGGTCCTACGAGCAGTACTTC	CASSQGGDWSYEQYF